This T cell receptor beta chain is drawn from a study of blood T cell repertoires in COVID-19. Study-wide context: PBMCs, B-cell-depleted T cells, or T cells provided the cDNA or gDNA that made up the material.

V dropped 0 bases and J dropped 4; count of bases not matched to a gene: 3. The germline V gene encodes CDR1 SGHTA and CDR2 FQGTGA. This CDR3 is 15 amino acids long. This clone showed up just a few times. The method was immunoSEQ multiplex PCR; TCRdb's version includes in-frame clones alone and lacks a portion of them. The sample consists of fewer than 85,000 clones, around 80% of them appearing once. This sequence joins TRBV7-3 and TRBJ2-3; 8 bases fit TRBD2. Sequencing used peripheral blood. The clonotype comes from a woman older than 75 with active or convalescent COVID-19. CDR3 nucleotide sequence: TGTGCCAGCAGCTTAACGAGTAGCGGGGCAGATACGCAGTATTTT. It translates to CASSLTSSGADTQYF.